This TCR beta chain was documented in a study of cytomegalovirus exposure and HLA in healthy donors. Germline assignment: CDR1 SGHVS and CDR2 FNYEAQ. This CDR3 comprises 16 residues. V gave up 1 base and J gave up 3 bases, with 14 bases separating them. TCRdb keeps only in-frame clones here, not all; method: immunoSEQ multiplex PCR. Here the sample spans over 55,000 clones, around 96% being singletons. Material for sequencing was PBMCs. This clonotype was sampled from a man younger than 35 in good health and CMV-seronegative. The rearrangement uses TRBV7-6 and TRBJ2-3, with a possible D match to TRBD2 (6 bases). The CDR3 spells CASSLEAKAGTDTQYF. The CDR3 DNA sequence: TGTGCCAGCAGCTTAGAAGCGAAGGCGGGAACAGATACGCAGTATTTT.